This is a list of T cell receptor beta chains from one sample in a study of cytomegalovirus exposure and HLA in healthy donors. Sequencing was performed with immunoSEQ multiplex PCR; in TCRdb, only in-frame clones are kept and a portion is missing. The sample yields around 130,000 clones, around 81% seen once. What was sequenced was PBMCs. These receptors were obtained from a middle-aged woman in good health and CMV-seronegative. Both conserved end residues are part of each CDR3. The D gene is left open where the match is weak. Size tells how often a clone was seen (once, few, many) or the class of an expanded clone, and some rows leave it out.

>TRBD1|few|TRBV28|TRBJ1-4
TGTGCCAGCAGCCCGGGGGACAGGGAAACTAATGAAAAACTGTTTTTT
CASSPGDRETNEKLFF
>TRBD2|few|TRBV4-2|TRBJ2-5
TGTGCCAGCAGCCAAGAAGGGGTTAGCGGGGAGCAAGAGACCCAGTACTTC
CASSQEGVSGEQETQYF
>-|-|TRBV6-1|TRBJ2-2
TGTGCCAGCAGTGGTCGTGTCCCAGGGGTCACCGGGGAGCTGTTTTTT
CASSGRVPGVTGELFF
>TRBD1|-|TRBV28|TRBJ2-7
TGTGCCAGCAGTTCCAGGGGGGGACAGGGTAACGAGCAGTACTTC
CASSSRGGQGNEQYF
>TRBD1|-|TRBV4-1|TRBJ2-7
TGCGCCAGCAGCCCTCACGATACCCAGGGGGCCCAGCAGTACTTC
CASSPHDTQGAQQYF
>-|-|TRBV5-1|TRBJ1-2
TGCGCCAGCAGCTTTGCTGGGACACAGGCTAACTATGGCTACACCTTC
CASSFAGTQANYGYTF
>-|-|TRBV25-1|TRBJ2-7
TGTGCCAGCAGTGGCTTCTACGAGCAGTACTTC
CASSGFYEQYF
>TRBD1|-|TRBV25-1|TRBJ1-2
TGTGCCAGCAGCGGACAGGGGCCCATCGGCTACACCTTC
CASSGQGPIGYTF
>TRBD1|-|TRBV10-2|TRBJ2-7
TGCGCCAGCAGTGAGGACAGGGGCACCTACGAGCAGTACTTC
CASSEDRGTYEQYF
>TRBD1|-|TRBV18|TRBJ2-5
TGTGCCAGCTCGCCTAACAGGGGGAATGAAGAGACCCAGTACTTC
CASSPNRGNEETQYF
>-|-|TRBV11-3|TRBJ2-5
TGTGCCAGCAGCTTAGGGGACTGGGCGGAGACCCAGTACTTC
CASSLGDWAETQYF
>-|-|TRBV11-2|TRBJ1-6
TGTGCCAGCAGCTTACGACAAACGAATTCACCCCTCCACTTT
CASSLRQTNSPLHF
>TRBD1|-|TRBV7-2|TRBJ1-1
TGTGCCAGCAGCCCGACAGGGTTGAACACTGAAGCTTTCTTT
CASSPTGLNTEAFF
>-|-|TRBV28|TRBJ2-5
TGTGCCAGCAGTTTAGCGGGATGGGGCGAGACCCAGTACTTC
CASSLAGWGETQYF
>-|-|TRBV6-1|TRBJ1-2
TGTGCCACCCTGGGCCCCCCTGGGGGCTACACCTTC
CATLGPPGGYTF
>TRBD1|-|TRBV28|TRBJ1-1
TGTGCCAGCAGTTTATCACGACAGGGGTCGACGAACACTGAAGCTTTCTTT
CASSLSRQGSTNTEAFF
>TRBD2|-|TRBV6-1|TRBJ2-2
TGTGCCAGCAGTGAAATGCTAGCGGGGGAATTCGCGAACACCGGGGAGCTGTTTTTT
CASSEMLAGEFANTGELFF
>TRBD1|-|TRBV27|TRBJ1-2
TGTGCCAGCAGTTCTCACCGATCGACAGGGGGGAACTATGGCTACACCTTC
CASSSHRSTGGNYGYTF
>TRBD2|-|TRBV5-1|TRBJ2-2
TGCGCCAGCAGCCATAGACTAGCGGGGGCCGAGTACACCGGGGAGCTGTTTTTT
CASSHRLAGAEYTGELFF
>TRBD2|-|TRBV19|TRBJ2-3
TGTGCCAGTAGTAGCGGGAGGGCGGCAGATACGCAGTATTTT
CASSSGRAADTQYF
>-|few|TRBV2|TRBJ1-5
TGTGCCTCACGGGGGGACGGACAGCCCCAGCATTTT
CASRGDGQPQHF
>-|-|TRBV11-2|TRBJ2-7
TGTGCCAGCAGCTTAGGCGGGGCTGAATACGAGCAGTACTTC
CASSLGGAEYEQYF
>TRBD1|-|TRBV5-4|TRBJ1-2
TGTGCCAGCAGCTTGGCCGGGACAGGGTTAATCTCCTATGGCTACACCTTC
CASSLAGTGLISYGYTF
>-|-|TRBV5-8|TRBJ2-1
TGTGCCAGCAGCTTCTCCGGGCACGACAGGCTGGTGCAGTTCTTC
CASSFSGHDRLVQFF
>TRBD2|-|TRBV5-6|TRBJ2-5
TGTGCCAGCAGCACACTCTCGGGGGGGCCAGAGACCCAGTACTTC
CASSTLSGGPETQYF
>TRBD2|-|TRBV5-4|TRBJ2-7
TGTGCCAGCAGCATCGGACTAGCGGGCGAGCAGTACTTC
CASSIGLAGEQYF
>TRBD1|-|TRBV7-2|TRBJ1-2
TGTGCCAGCAGCTTTGGACAGGGATACTATGGCTACACCTTC
CASSFGQGYYGYTF
>-|-|TRBV6-1|TRBJ2-7
TGTGCCATCTCGCATCCTGGCCCCTACGAGCAGTACTTC
CAISHPGPYEQYF